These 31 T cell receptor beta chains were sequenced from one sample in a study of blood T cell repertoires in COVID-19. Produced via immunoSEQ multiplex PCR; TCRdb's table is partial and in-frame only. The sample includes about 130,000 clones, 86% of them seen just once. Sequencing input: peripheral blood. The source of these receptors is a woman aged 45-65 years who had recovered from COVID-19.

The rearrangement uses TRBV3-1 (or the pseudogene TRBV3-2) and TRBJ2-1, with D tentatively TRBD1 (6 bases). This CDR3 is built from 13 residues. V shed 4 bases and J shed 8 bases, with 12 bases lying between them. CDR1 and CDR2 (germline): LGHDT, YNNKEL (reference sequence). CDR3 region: CASSLQGYHEQFF. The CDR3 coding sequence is TGTGCCAGCAGCCTTCAGGGGTACCATGAGCAGTTCTTC.

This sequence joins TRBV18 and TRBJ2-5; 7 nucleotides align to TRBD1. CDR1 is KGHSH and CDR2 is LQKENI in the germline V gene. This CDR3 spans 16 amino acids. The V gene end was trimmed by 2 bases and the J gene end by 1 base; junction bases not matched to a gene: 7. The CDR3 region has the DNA TGTGCCAGCTCACCAGACAGGGTCTTTACCCAAGAGACCCAGTACTTC. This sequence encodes CASSPDRVFTQETQYF.

The CDR3, as DNA: TGTGCCAGCAGCCAAGCCCCTAGCGGGCAGGACACCGGGGAGCTGTTTTTT. Its translation: CASSQAPSGQDTGELFF. This rearrangement joins TRBV4-2 to TRBJ2-2; 8 positions match TRBD2. This CDR3 region has 17 residues. Per the germline V gene, CDR1 is LGHNA and CDR2 is YNFKEQ. With 1 base clipped from V and 3 bases from J, the junction kept 7 bases outside the gene matches.

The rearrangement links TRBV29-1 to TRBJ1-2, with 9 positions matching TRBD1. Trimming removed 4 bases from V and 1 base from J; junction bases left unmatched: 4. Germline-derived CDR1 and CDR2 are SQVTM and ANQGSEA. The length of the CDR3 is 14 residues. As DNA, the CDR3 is TGCAGCGTTGCCCGGGACAGGGTTAACTATGGCTACACCTTC. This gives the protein CSVARDRVNYGYTF.

The DNA for the CDR3 is TGCGCCAGCCAGGAAACTAGCCGGACCGGGGAGCTGTTTTTT. This sequence encodes CASQETSRTGELFF. The chain has TRBV5-1 and TRBJ2-2, with D possibly being TRBD2 (6 bases). Deletions cut 7 bases from V and 5 bases from J, with 15 bases between. CDR3 length: 14 residues. The V gene's germline CDR1 is SGHRS and CDR2 YFSETQ.

The CDR3 nucleotides read TGTGCCAGCAGCTTGGGGTGGAGCCTAGCCAAAAACATTCAGTACTTC. This encodes CASSLGWSLAKNIQYF. This sequence joins TRBV5-5 and TRBJ2-4; D uncertain. The CDR3 is 16 amino acids. Germline assignment: CDR1 SGHKS and CDR2 YYEKEE (reference sequence). V lost 0 bases to trimming and J lost 0 bases, with 10 bases between them. Using reference TRBV5-5 and TRBJ2-4 for the parts outside the CDR3, the full variable domain is DAGVTQSPTHLIKTRGQQVTLRCSPISGHKSVSWYQQVLGQGPQFIFQYYEKEERGRGNFPDRFSARQFPNYSSELNVNALLLGDSALYLCASSLGWSLAKNIQYFGAGTRLSVL.

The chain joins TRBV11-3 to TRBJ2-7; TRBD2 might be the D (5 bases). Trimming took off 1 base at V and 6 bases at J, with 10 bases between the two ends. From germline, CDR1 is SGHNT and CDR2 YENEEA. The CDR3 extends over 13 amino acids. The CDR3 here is CASSLGTRAEQYF. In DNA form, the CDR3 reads TGTGCCAGCAGCTTAGGTACGCGGGCCGAGCAGTACTTC.

CDR3 amino acids: CASSSPPGLNNEQFF. DNA for the CDR3: TGTGCCAGCAGTTCCCCTCCCGGACTCAACAATGAGCAGTTCTTC. The gene calls are TRBV6-5 and TRBJ2-1; TRBD2 is a possible D gene (5 bases). In germline, CDR1 is MNHEY, CDR2 SVGAGI. The CDR3 runs 15 residues. With 4 bases removed from V and 5 bases from J, the gap between germline ends came to 15 bases.

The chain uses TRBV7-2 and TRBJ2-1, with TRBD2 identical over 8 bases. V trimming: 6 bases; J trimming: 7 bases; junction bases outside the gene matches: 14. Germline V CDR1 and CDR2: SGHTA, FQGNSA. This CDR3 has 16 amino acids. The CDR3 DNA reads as TGTGCCAGCAGGCAACCGTTTGCGGGAGGAGCTAATGAGCAGTTCTTC. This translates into CASRQPFAGGANEQFF.

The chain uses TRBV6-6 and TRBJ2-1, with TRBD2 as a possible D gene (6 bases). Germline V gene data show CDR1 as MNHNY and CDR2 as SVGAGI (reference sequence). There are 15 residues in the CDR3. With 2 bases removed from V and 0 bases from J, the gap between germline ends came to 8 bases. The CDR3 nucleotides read TGTGCCAGCAGTTACGGGGGGAACTCCTACAATGAGCAGTTCTTC. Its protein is CASSYGGNSYNEQFF.

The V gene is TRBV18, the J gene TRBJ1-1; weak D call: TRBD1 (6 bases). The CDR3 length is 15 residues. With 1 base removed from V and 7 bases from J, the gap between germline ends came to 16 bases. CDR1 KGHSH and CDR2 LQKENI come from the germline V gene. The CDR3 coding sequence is TGTGCCAGCTCACCACAAGGGGGTCCTGCCCATGAAGCTTTCTTT. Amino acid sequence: CASSPQGGPAHEAFF.

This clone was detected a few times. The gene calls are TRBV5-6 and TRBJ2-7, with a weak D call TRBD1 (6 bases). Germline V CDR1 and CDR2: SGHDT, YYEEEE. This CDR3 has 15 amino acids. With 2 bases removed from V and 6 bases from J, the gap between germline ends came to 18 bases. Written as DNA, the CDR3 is TGTGCCAGCAGCTTCCTGTCCAGGGGCGACGGCGAGCAGTACTTC. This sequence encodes CASSFLSRGDGEQYF.

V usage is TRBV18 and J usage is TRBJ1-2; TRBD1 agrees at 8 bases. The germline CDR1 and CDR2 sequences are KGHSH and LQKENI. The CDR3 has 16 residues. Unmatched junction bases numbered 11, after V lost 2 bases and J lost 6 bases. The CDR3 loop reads CASSPAGQGAFNGYTF. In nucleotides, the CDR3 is TGTGCCAGCTCACCAGCAGGCCAGGGGGCGTTCAATGGCTACACCTTC. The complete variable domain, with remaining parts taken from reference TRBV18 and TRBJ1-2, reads NAGVMQNPRHLVRRRGQEARLRCSPMKGHSHVYWYRQLPEEGLKFMVYLQKENIIDESGMPKERFSAEFPKEGPSILRIQQVVRGDSAAYFCASSPAGQGAFNGYTFGSGTRLTVV.

The DNA for the CDR3 is TGCAGTGCTAGTCGTAGCGGGCTTACCTACGAGCAGTACTTC. As protein: CSASRSGLTYEQYF. The chain couples TRBV20-1 to TRBJ2-7; TRBD2 aligns across 7 bases. This CDR3 has 14 amino acids. With V trimmed by 3 bases and J by 2 bases, 7 bases remained unmatched. Germline CDR1 and CDR2: DFQATT and SNEGSKA (reference sequence).

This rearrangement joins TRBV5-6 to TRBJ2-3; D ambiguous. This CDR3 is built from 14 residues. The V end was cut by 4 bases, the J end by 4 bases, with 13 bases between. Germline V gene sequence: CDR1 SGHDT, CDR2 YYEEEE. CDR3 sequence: CASSNGLGPDTQYF. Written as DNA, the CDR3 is TGTGCCAGCAGCAACGGCCTGGGCCCAGATACGCAGTATTTT.

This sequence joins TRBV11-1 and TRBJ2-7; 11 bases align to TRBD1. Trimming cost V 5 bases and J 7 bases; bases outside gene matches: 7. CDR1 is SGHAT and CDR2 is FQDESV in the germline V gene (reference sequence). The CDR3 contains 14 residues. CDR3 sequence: CASSPGQGAREQYF. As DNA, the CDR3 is TGTGCCAGCAGCCCCGGACAGGGGGCAAGGGAGCAGTACTTC.

The CDR3 nucleotides read TGTGCCAGCAGCTTATCGGACAGGTGGACCTACGAGCAGTACTTC. This translates into CASSLSDRWTYEQYF. The chain links TRBV11-2 to TRBJ2-7; TRBD1 agrees at 7 bases. Trimming removed 2 bases from V and 2 bases from J; junction bases left unmatched: 6. The germline V gene has CDR1 SGHAT and CDR2 FQNNGV. The CDR3 is made up of 15 amino acids.

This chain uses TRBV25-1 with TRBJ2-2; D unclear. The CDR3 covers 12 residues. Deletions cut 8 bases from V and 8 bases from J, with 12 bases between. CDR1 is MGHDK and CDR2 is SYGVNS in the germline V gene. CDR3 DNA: TGTGCCAGCTCCCTCACTGCGGGGGAGCTGTTTTTT. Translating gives CASSLTAGELFF. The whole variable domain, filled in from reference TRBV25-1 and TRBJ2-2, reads EADIYQTPRYLVIGTGKKITLECSQTMGHDKMYWYQQDPGMELHLIHYSYGVNSTEKGDLSSESTVSRIRTEHFPLTLESARPSHTSQYLCASSLTAGELFFGEGSRLTVL.

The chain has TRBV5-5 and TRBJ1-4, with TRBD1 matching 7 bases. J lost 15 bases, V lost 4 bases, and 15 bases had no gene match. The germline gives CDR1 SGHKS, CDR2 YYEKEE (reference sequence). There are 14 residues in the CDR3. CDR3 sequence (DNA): TGTGCCAGCAGCCAACCCCGAGGGGGCCAGGGTGTGTTTTTT. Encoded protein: CASSQPRGGQGVFF.

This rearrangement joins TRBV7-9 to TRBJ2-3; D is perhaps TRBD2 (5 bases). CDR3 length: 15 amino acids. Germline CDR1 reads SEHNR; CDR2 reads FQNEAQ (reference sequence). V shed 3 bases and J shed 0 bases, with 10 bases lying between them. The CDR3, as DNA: TGTGCCAGCAGCTTTGGAGCGGATAGCACAGATACGCAGTATTTT. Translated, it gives CASSFGADSTDTQYF.

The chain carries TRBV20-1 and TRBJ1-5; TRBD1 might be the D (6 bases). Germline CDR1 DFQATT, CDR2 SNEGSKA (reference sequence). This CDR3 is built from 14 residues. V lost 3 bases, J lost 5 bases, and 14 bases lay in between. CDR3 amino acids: CSASRGADDQPQHF. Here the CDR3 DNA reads TGCAGTGCTAGTCGGGGGGCGGATGATCAGCCCCAGCATTTT.

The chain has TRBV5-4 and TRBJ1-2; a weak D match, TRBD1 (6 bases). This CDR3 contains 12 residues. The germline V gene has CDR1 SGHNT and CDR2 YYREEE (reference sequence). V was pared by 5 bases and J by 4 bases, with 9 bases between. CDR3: CASRGGAYGYTF. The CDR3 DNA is TGTGCCAGCAGAGGGGGGGCCTATGGCTACACCTTC.

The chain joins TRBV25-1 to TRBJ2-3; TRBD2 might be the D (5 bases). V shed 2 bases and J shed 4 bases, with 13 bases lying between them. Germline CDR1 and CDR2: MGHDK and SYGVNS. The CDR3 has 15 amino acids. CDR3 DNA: TGTGCCAGCAGTGAACTAGCAGCCCCCTCAGATACGCAGTATTTT. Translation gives CASSELAAPSDTQYF.

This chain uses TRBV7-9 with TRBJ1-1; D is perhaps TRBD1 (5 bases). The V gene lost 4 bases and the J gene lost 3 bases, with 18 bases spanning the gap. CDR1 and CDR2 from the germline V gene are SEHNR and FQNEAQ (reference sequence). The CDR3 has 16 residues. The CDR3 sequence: CASSSHPDGGDTEAFF. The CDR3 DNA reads TGTGCCAGCAGCTCCCACCCGGACGGGGGGGACACTGAAGCTTTCTTT.

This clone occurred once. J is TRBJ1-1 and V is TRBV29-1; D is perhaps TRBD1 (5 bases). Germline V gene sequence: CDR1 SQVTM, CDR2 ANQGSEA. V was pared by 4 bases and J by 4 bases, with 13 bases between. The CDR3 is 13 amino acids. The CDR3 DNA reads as TGCAGCGTTGTGGGGCAGTATGGCACTGAAGCTTTCTTT. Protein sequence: CSVVGQYGTEAFF.

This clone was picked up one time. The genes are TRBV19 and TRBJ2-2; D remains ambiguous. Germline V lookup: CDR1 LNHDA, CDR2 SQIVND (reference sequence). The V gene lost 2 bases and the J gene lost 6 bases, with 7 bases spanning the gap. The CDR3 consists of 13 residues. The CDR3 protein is CASSILSAGELFF. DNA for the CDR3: TGTGCCAGTAGTATACTGAGCGCCGGGGAGCTGTTTTTT.

The CDR3 coding sequence is TGCAGCGCCTCGGGGGGACAAGAGACCCAGTACTTC. As protein: CSASGGQETQYF. The chain is built from TRBV29-1 and TRBJ2-5, with 7 bases fitting TRBD2. Germline CDR1 and CDR2: SQVTM and ANQGSEA. The CDR3 is 12 residues long. With 7 bases clipped from V and 2 bases from J, the junction kept 4 bases outside the gene matches.

The CDR3 sequence is CASSQVGDTKNIQYF. The CDR3 DNA reads TGCGCCAGCAGCCAAGTGGGGGACACCAAAAACATTCAGTACTTC. The chain joins TRBV4-1 to TRBJ2-4; tentative D call: TRBD1 (6 bases). Looked up from germline, CDR1 is MGHRA and CDR2 is YSYEKL. The V gene lost 1 base and the J gene lost 2 bases, with 9 bases spanning the gap. This CDR3 is 15 amino acids long.

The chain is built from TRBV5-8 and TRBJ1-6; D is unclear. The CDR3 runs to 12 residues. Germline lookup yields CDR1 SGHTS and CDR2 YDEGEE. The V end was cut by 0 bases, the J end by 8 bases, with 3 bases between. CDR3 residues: CASSLVYSPLHF. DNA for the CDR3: TGTGCCAGCAGCTTGGTCTATTCACCCCTCCACTTT.

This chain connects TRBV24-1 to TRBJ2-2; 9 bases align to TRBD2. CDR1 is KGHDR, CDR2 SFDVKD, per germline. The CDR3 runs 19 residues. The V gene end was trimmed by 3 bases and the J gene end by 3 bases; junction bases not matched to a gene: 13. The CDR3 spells CATSDRVGSSGAHTGELFF. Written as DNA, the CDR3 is TGTGCCACCAGTGATCGGGTGGGTTCTAGCGGGGCTCACACCGGGGAGCTGTTTTTT.

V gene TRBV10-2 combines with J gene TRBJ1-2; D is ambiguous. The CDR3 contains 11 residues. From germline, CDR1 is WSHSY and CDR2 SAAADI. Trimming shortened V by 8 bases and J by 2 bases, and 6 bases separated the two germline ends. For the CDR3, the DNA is TGCGCCAGCGGGCAGAACTATGGCTACACCTTC. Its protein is CASGQNYGYTF.